This entry describes one T cell receptor beta chain. Its target is not known. CD45RA+ naive and CD45RA-negative memory subsets were separated from CD4+ cells. Profiling relied on immunoSEQ multiplex PCR, and the TCRdb table lists in-frame clones only, not all of them. Counted here are more than 2 million clones, roughly 94% occurring once; the ten biggest clones make up roughly 0.13%. V lost 5 bases and J 2 bases, leaving 9 bases between the germline ends. The CDR3 is 13 amino acids. CDR1 ENHRY and CDR2 SYGVKD come from the germline V gene. These data are taken from a study of shared clonotypes between healthy human individuals. Study-level background: Each donor's CD4 naive and CD4 memory cells filled three plates apiece, CD8 naive two, and CD8 memory one.

Regarding the study as a whole: Depth of sequencing was expected to influence donor clonotype sharing. The four-donor shared clonotypes exceeded non-shared clonotypes in generation probability, with non-shared ones scoring lower.

The clonotype comes from a man younger than 35 in good health. The rearrangement uses TRBV10-3 and TRBJ2-5; TRBD1 might be the D (6 bases). The sample was naive CD4+ T cells sorted from blood. Specified subset: CD45RA+ positively selected. CDR3 sequence reads: CAISTGSQETQYF. The CDR3 nucleotides read TGTGCCATCAGTACAGGGTCTCAAGAGACCCAGTACTTC.